This T cell receptor (beta chain) was documented in a study of spatial heterogeneity in lung cancer. This clonotype has a handful of counts. Time point meaning: sample taken at primary tumor resection. The donors, about 78 patients with untreated early-stage non-small cell lung cancer, provided the samples. Unsorted samples of tumor, nontumor lung or frozen PBMC had their whole RNA sequenced. Per germline, CDR1 SGHVS and CDR2 FQNEAQ. Trimming removed 1 base from V and 3 bases from J, with 16 bases in between. This CDR3 region has 17 residues. TCR cDNA molecules each carried a unique molecular identifier. TCRdb redid the calling of the 5' RACE reads with MiXCR, one entry per CDR3 protein. The data show some 100,000 distinct CDR3 sequences, 12% seen once.

The V call is TRBV7-8, the J call TRBJ1-5, with no clear D. The material sequenced was PBMCs, taken at surgery. The receptor was derived from a male donor with early-stage non-small cell lung cancer. In nucleotides, the CDR3 is TGTGCCAGCAGCTTAGGAGTATGGCAGATAAACAATCAGCCCCAGCATTTT. Its translation: CASSLGVWQINNQPQHF.